This TCR beta chain was recorded in a study of blood T cell repertoires in COVID-19. Study-level background: Samples of COVID-19 (acute and convalescent) were obtained from the United States, Italy and Spain. T cells, B-cell-depleted T cells, or PBMCs provided the cDNA or gDNA that served as material.

Here immunoSEQ multiplex PCR was the method, and the copy in TCRdb shows in-frame clones only, minus some. The table shows approximately 500,000 clones, with approximately 85% occurring only once. V shed 0 bases and J shed 5 bases, with 12 bases lying between them. Germline CDR1 reads SGHNT; CDR2 reads YYREEE (reference sequence). The CDR3 is 15 amino acids. The chain combines TRBV5-4 with TRBJ2-4; D may be TRBD1 (6 bases). What was sequenced was peripheral blood. This clonotype originated in a human donor in a cohort sampled during active COVID-19. CDR3 sequence: CASSLETGHQNIQYF. The CDR3 DNA reads TGTGCCAGCAGCTTGGAGACGGGACACCAAAACATTCAGTACTTC. The full variable domain, in which reference TRBV5-4 and TRBJ2-4 provide the parts outside the CDR3, is ETGVTQSPTHLIKTRGQQVTLRCSSQSGHNTVSWYQQALGQGPQFIFQYYREEENGRGNFPPRFSGLQFPNYSSELNVNALELDDSALYLCASSLETGHQNIQYFGAGTRLSVL.